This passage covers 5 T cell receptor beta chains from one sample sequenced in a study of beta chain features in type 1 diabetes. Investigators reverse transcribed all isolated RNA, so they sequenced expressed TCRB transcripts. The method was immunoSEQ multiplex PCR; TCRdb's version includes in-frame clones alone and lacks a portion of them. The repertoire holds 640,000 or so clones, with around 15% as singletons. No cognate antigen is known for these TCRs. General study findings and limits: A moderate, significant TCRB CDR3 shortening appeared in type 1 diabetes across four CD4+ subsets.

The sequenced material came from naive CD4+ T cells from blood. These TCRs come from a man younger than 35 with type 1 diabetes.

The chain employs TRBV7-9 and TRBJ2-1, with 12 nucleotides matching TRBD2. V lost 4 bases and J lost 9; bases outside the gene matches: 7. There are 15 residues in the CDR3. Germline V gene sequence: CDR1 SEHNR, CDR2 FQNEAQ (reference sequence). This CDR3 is CASSSFGLAGSEQFF. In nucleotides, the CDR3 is TGTGCCAGCAGCTCATTCGGACTAGCGGGATCTGAGCAGTTCTTC.

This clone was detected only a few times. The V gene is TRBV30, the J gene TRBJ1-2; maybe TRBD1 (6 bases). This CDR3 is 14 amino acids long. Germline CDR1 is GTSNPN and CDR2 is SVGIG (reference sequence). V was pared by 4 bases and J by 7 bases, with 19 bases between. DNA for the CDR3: TGTGCCTGGAACATACAGGGTGTTTCCTCTGGCTACACCTTC. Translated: CAWNIQGVSSGYTF.

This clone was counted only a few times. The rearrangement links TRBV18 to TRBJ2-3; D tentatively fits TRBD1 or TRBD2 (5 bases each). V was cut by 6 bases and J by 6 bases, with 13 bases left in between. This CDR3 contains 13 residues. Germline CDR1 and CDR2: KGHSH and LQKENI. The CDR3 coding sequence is TGTGCCAGCTCGTCGACTGGGACGGATACGCAGTATTTT. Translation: CASSSTGTDTQYF.

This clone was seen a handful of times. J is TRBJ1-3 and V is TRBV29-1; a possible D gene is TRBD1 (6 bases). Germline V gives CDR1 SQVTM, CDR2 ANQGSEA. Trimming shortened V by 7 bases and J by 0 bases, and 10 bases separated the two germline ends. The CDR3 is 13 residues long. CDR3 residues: CSAGQSSGNTIYF. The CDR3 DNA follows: TGCAGCGCTGGACAGAGCTCTGGAAACACCATATATTTT.

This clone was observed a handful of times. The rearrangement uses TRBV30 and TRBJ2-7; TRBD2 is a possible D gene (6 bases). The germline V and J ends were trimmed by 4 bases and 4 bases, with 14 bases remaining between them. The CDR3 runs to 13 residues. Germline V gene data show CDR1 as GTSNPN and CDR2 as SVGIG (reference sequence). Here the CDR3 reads CAWTVAGPYEQYF. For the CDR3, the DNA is TGTGCCTGGACGGTGGCGGGACCTTACGAGCAGTACTTC.